The source of this T cell receptor beta chain is a study of patients and donors after allogeneic stem cell transplantation. From germline, CDR1 is LNHDA and CDR2 SQIVND (reference sequence). This CDR3 contains 16 residues. The trim removed 5 bases at V and 3 bases at J, leaving 12 bases unmatched. One entry per CDR3 protein results from TCRdb running MiXCR on the RT-PCR reads. This sample yields more than 850,000 distinct CDR3 sequences, of which around 17% are seen a single time; 5% to 6.5% belongs to the top ten. This clonotype was sampled from a human donor who was either an allogeneic HSCT recipient or a stem cell or donor lymphocyte infusion donor (not recorded which). It is not recorded whose cells these are; they may come from a transplant donor. J is TRBJ2-5 and V is TRBV19; 7 bases line up with TRBD1. Sequences were obtained from blood, either unsorted or a sorted T cell fraction (not recorded which). The CDR3 sequence: CASSLQSTGMEETQYF. Here the CDR3 DNA reads TGTGCCAGTAGTCTCCAATCGACAGGGATGGAAGAGACCCAGTACTTC.